This T cell receptor beta chain was recorded in a study of blood T cell repertoires in COVID-19. Study in general: The origin of the acute and convalescent COVID-19 samples was the United States, Italy and Spain. Sources were T cells, B-cell-depleted T cells, or PBMCs; the material itself was cDNA or gDNA.

Original analysis: Reference gene primer amplification in the assay estimated nucleated cell counts. Profiled with immunoSEQ multiplex PCR; TCRdb holds only in-frame clones, not every one. V, J and clone size are those of that table, while D and trimming were read from the DNA. The sample lists approximately 500,000 clones, roughly 87% occurring once. This clone was found once. The V end was cut by 0 bases, the J end by 4 bases, with 11 bases between. Germline values: CDR1 SGHRS, CDR2 YFSETQ. The CDR3 consists of 15 residues. This receptor was obtained from a man aged 18 to 29 with COVID-19, enrolled during active disease. The sequencing input was peripheral blood. The rearrangement joins TRBV5-1 to TRBJ1-5; D is unresolved. The CDR3 nucleotides read TGCGCCAGCAGCTTGGCCTCGGGAGGAAATCAGCCCCAGCATTTT. This encodes CASSLASGGNQPQHF. Looking up the rest from reference TRBV5-1 and TRBJ1-5 gives the full variable domain: KAGVTQTPRYLIKTRGQQVTLSCSPISGHRSVSWYQQTPGQGLQFLFEYFSETQRNKGNFPGRFSGRQFSNSRSEMNVSTLELGDSALYLCASSLASGGNQPQHFGDGTRLSIL.